The T cell receptor (beta chain) described here comes from a study of tumor and adjacent non-tumor tissue in lung cancer. Study context: Patients were aged about 30 to 85, fewer than twelve men and roughly five women, stage I to III. Samples averaged about 4.3 million productive TCRbeta reads each.

RNA was extracted from bulk tissue without any cell sorting. The normal lung tissue was taken more than 3 cm from the tumor edge. V dropped 4 bases and J dropped 4 bases, with 17 bases sitting between them. This CDR3 has 17 residues. Whole-study findings and limits: Shorter survival was associated with higher TCR diversity in tumors.

A note on this clonotype: Its antigen remains unidentified.

Three rounds of nested PCR, following a modified ARM-PCR protocol, produced the TCRbeta library. Each CDR3 protein is one row after TCRdb ran MiXCR on the multiplex PCR reads. The sample has more than 75,000 distinct CDR3 sequences; approximately 80% are singletons. This chain connects TRBV12-3 or TRBV12-4 to TRBJ1-6; possibly TRBD1 for D (6 bases). Specimen: distant non-tumor lung tissue. The clonotype was recovered from a man aged 55 to 70 with small cell lung cancer. CDR3 coding DNA: TGTGCCAGCAGTTATCTGGCATGGGACATTTATAATTCACCCCTCCACTTT. It is translated as CASSYLAWDIYNSPLHF.